This T cell receptor (beta chain) is drawn from a study of cytomegalovirus exposure and HLA in healthy donors. Germline loops: CDR1 SGHNT, CDR2 YENEEA. The CDR3 consists of 17 residues. With 3 bases removed from V and 2 bases from J, the gap between germline ends came to 19 bases. Data came from immunoSEQ multiplex PCR; TCRdb stores just in-frame clones and leaves some out. The table has approximately 97,000 clones, approximately 94% seen once; the top ten hold roughly 0.82%. Material for sequencing was PBMCs. This clonotype was sampled from a woman younger than 35 in good health and CMV-seronegative. The V and J genes are TRBV11-3 and TRBJ2-5, with a tentative D call TRBD1 (6 bases). CDR3 coding DNA: TGTGCCAGCAGCTTCGAGGGATCGAGGGGGACACAAGAGACCCAGTACTTC. Its translation: CASSFEGSRGTQETQYF.